The rows below give T cell receptor beta chains drawn from one sample of a study of PD-1 blockade in classical Hodgkin lymphoma. Profiling relied on immunoSEQ multiplex PCR, and the TCRdb table lists in-frame clones only, not all of them. The sample consists of over 20,000 clones, 70% to 80% of them appearing once. The material sequenced was peripheral blood mononuclear cells (PBMCs), taken before the fourth cycle of nivolumab. The receptors originated from a human donor with classical Hodgkin lymphoma. CDR3s leave out the opening cysteine and the closing phenylalanine or tryptophan. The order of the fields is J gene, V gene, CDR3 protein.

j_gene: TRBJ2-7
v_gene: TRBV9
CDR3aa: ASSVGPPVHEQY

j_gene: TRBJ2-2
v_gene: TRBV7-9
CDR3aa: ASSFGGGNTGELF

j_gene: TRBJ2-1
v_gene: TRBV11-2
CDR3aa: ASTPTGVRTGEQF

j_gene: TRBJ1-3
v_gene: TRBV7-6
CDR3aa: ASSLTGPTKGNTIY

j_gene: TRBJ2-1
v_gene: TRBV14
CDR3aa: ASSPGTQNIQNNEQF

j_gene: TRBJ2-3
v_gene: TRBV4-2
CDR3aa: ASKSKGAGTDTQY

j_gene: TRBJ1-6
v_gene: TRBV9
CDR3aa: ASSFGGVLSPLH

j_gene: TRBJ1-1
v_gene: TRBV28
CDR3aa: ASSSTGQGYTEAF

j_gene: TRBJ2-3
v_gene: TRBV18
CDR3aa: ASSPGAGGRSTDTQY

j_gene: TRBJ1-5
v_gene: TRBV6-6
CDR3aa: ASSRRIDRDQPQH

j_gene: TRBJ2-2
v_gene: TRBV7-8
CDR3aa: ASSFGDTGELF